The 29 T cell receptor beta chains below all came from one sample that was sequenced in a study of blood T cells in healthy people across ages. For the second PCR, which ran for about 6 to 12 cycles, a sample-barcoded 5' primer and a J-beta primer mix were used. In TCRdb, the 5' RACE reads were re-called with MiXCR into one record per CDR3 protein. In the table there are fewer than 2,000,000 distinct CDR3 sequences, roughly two fifths of which are singletons. The source material was blood. Receptor source: a human donor in good health.

This clonotype was seen many times. The CDR3 protein is CASSPPREIYEQYF. The CDR3 coding sequence is TGTGCCAGCAGTCCCCCCAGGGAGATCTACGAGCAGTACTTC. The chain has TRBV12-3 or TRBV12-4 and TRBJ2-7; D possibly uses TRBD1 or TRBD2 (5 bases each). The germline V and J ends were trimmed by 5 bases and 3 bases, with 14 bases remaining between them. The CDR3 length is 14 residues.

This clonotype was counted a few times. V is TRBV6-1 and J is TRBJ2-1; 10 bases match TRBD1. Germline assignment: CDR1 MNHNS and CDR2 SASEGT. This CDR3 is 14 amino acids long. J gave up 10 bases and V 8 bases, and 11 bases lay outside the gene matches. For the CDR3, the DNA is TGTGCCAGCCGGGACAGGGGCTCCCTCATCGAGCAGTTCTTC. Amino acid sequence: CASRDRGSLIEQFF.

This chain connects TRBV4-3 to TRBJ1-2; no firm D call. V was pared by 4 bases and J by 8 bases, with 14 bases between. Germline lookup yields CDR1 LGHNA and CDR2 YSLEER. The CDR3 loop spans 13 amino acids. The CDR3 sequence is CASSPTEGRGYTF. In DNA form, the CDR3 reads TGCGCCAGCAGCCCTACGGAGGGTAGGGGCTACACCTTC.

This chain joins TRBV20-1 and TRBJ1-5; D unclear. Trimming cost V 0 bases and J 5 bases, with 14 bases left between them. The CDR3 has 15 residues. CDR1 and CDR2 (germline): DFQATT, SNEGSKA (reference sequence). CDR3 DNA sequence: TGCAGTGCTAGAGATCTAGGCAGACACGATCAGCCCCAGCATTTT. Protein product: CSARDLGRHDQPQHF.

The chain combines TRBV25-1 with TRBJ2-7; 8 nucleotides agree with TRBD1. Germline-derived CDR1 and CDR2 are MGHDK and SYGVNS. With 8 bases clipped from V and 5 bases from J, the junction kept 8 bases outside the gene matches. The CDR3 is made up of 13 amino acids. CDR3 nucleotide sequence: TGTGCCAGCCTCGACAGGGGTCTTGACGAGCAGTACTTC. Its protein is CASLDRGLDEQYF.

The rearrangement joins TRBV7-2 to TRBJ2-7; D tentatively fits TRBD1 or TRBD2 (5 bases each). The V end was cut by 5 bases, the J end by 4 bases, with 15 bases between. Germline lookup yields CDR1 SGHTA and CDR2 FQGNSA. The CDR3 extends over 14 amino acids. The CDR3 here is CASSPRSEGYEQYF. The CDR3 coding sequence is TGTGCCAGCAGCCCCCGTAGTGAGGGGTACGAGCAGTACTTC.

This clonotype was observed at least ten times. J is TRBJ2-3 and V is TRBV5-1; D not certain. The V gene lost 0 bases and the J gene lost 5 bases, with 7 bases spanning the gap. The CDR3 runs 13 residues. Germline values: CDR1 SGHRS, CDR2 YFSETQ. This chain's CDR3 is CASSLVGEDTQYF. CDR3 bases: TGCGCCAGCAGCTTGGTTGGGGAAGATACGCAGTATTTT.

The chain has TRBV20-1 and TRBJ1-5; possible D gene TRBD1, 5 bases. The CDR3 contains 13 residues. Trimming removed 5 bases from V and 3 bases from J, with 11 bases in between. Germline assignment: CDR1 DFQATT and CDR2 SNEGSKA (reference sequence). The CDR3 sequence is CSAVGPFNQPQHF. The CDR3 DNA follows: TGCAGTGCTGTGGGGCCTTTCAATCAGCCCCAGCATTTT.

This clonotype was observed many times. The J gene is TRBJ2-3, the V gene TRBV7-3, with a weak D call TRBD2 (6 bases). The CDR3 is made up of 14 amino acids. Between the trimmed V and J ends, which lost 0 bases and 5 bases, there was a span of 9 bases. CDR1 SGHTA and CDR2 FQGTGA come from the germline V gene. The CDR3 spells CASSLTGGRDTQYF. The CDR3, as DNA: TGTGCCAGCAGCTTAACGGGGGGTAGAGATACGCAGTATTTT.

The gene calls are TRBV7-2 and TRBJ2-5, with D perhaps given as TRBD1 or TRBD2 (5 bases each). The CDR3 covers 13 residues. CDR1 and CDR2 (germline): SGHTA, FQGNSA. Trimming pared 1 base from V and 11 bases from J, leaving 14 bases between. The CDR3 DNA is TGTGCCAGCAGCTTAGTATTGAGGGGCGAACAGTACTTC. This codes for CASSLVLRGEQYF.

This clonotype was counted between two and nine times. The chain links TRBV7-2 to TRBJ2-7; the D is unclear. V lost 2 bases and J 0 bases, leaving 8 bases between the germline ends. Germline lookup yields CDR1 SGHTA and CDR2 FQGNSA. The CDR3 totals 14 residues. The CDR3 here is CASSLLMSSYEQYF. In DNA, the CDR3 is TGTGCCAGCAGCTTATTAATGAGCTCCTACGAGCAGTACTTC. Filled out from reference TRBV7-2 and TRBJ2-7, the complete variable domain reads GAGVSQSPSNKVTEKGKDVELRCDPISGHTALYWYRQSLGQGLEFLIYFQGNSAPDKSGLPSDRFSAERTGGSVSTLTIQRTQQEDSAVYLCASSLLMSSYEQYFGPGTRLTVT.

The chain carries TRBV20-1 and TRBJ1-2; 9 positions match TRBD1. Trimming removed 5 bases from V and 2 bases from J; junction bases left unmatched: 6. The CDR3 consists of 14 residues. Germline V gene data show CDR1 as DFQATT and CDR2 as SNEGSKA (reference sequence). CDR3 residues: CSAPGTGKNYGYTF. CDR3 bases: TGCAGTGCTCCTGGGACAGGGAAAAACTATGGCTACACCTTC.

The chain is built from TRBV5-5 and TRBJ2-7; D tentatively fits TRBD1 or TRBD2 (5 bases each). The J call is uncertain, as TRBJ2-5 better fits the DNA end. The CDR3 is 13 residues long. Germline values: CDR1 SGHKS, CDR2 YYEKEE (reference sequence). The CDR3 DNA reads as TGTGCCAGCACCCTGAGGGGATTGGAGACCCAGTACTTC. Its translation: CASTLRGLETQYF.

This chain joins TRBV11-1 and TRBJ2-7; 8 bases align to TRBD1. Germline lookup yields CDR1 SGHAT and CDR2 FQDESV (reference sequence). The CDR3 extends over 21 amino acids. V dropped 0 bases and J dropped 3; count of bases not matched to a gene: 22. Here the CDR3 DNA reads TGTGCCAGCAGCTTAGCGTACTATTCTTGGGACAGGACTACCCAGGGCTACGAGCAGTACTTC. Protein: CASSLAYYSWDRTTQGYEQYF.

V gene TRBV12-1 combines with J gene TRBJ2-4; TRBD2 is the table's D call and was not checked against the DNA. TRBV12-1 is annotated as a pseudogene. The CDR3 loop spans 17 amino acids. The CDR3 bases are TGTGCCAGCAGCTTTAGGAGGGCATCCTTAGCCAAAAACATTCAGTACTTC. Protein: CASSFRRASLAKNIQYF.

Comments on this clonotype: A junction end diverges from the germline sequence, so it may reflect a read error. This chain joins TRBV7-2 and TRBJ2-4; TRBD2 agrees at 10 bases. The germline V gene has CDR1 SGHTA and CDR2 FQGNSA. This CDR3 region has 19 residues. For the CDR3, the DNA is TGTGCCAGCAACTTAGTAACAACTAGCGGGGCACTAGCCAAAAACATTCAGTACTTC. It codes for CASNLVTTSGALAKNIQYF.

This clonotype was counted once. The rearrangement links TRBV7-3 to TRBJ2-1, with 11 nucleotides matching TRBD1. The V and J ends lost 5 bases and 8 bases, in that order; junction bases with no gene match: 8. The germline V gene has CDR1 SGHTA and CDR2 FQGTGA. The CDR3 has 15 residues. The DNA of the CDR3 is TGTGCCAGCAGCCGGGCCGGGACAGGGGGGGATGAGCAGTTCTTC. Translated: CASSRAGTGGDEQFF.

As DNA, the CDR3 is TGTGCCAGCAGCTTAACGCCGAAGGGGACCAAAAACATTCAGTACTTC. This encodes CASSLTPKGTKNIQYF. The chain has TRBV7-2 and TRBJ2-4, with a weak D call TRBD1 (5 bases). Germline CDR1 and CDR2: SGHTA and FQGNSA. There are 16 residues in the CDR3. V dropped 2 bases and J dropped 2 bases, with 13 bases sitting between them.

CDR3 nucleotides: TGTGCCATCAGTGGGGCCAGGGGAGGGCAGCCCCAGCATTTT. It encodes CAISGARGGQPQHF. The chain uses TRBV10-3 and TRBJ1-5; TRBD1 might be the D (6 bases). V lost 4 bases and J lost 7, with 14 bases in between. Germline V gene data show CDR1 as ENHRY and CDR2 as SYGVKD. CDR3 length: 14 residues.

This clonotype was seen more than once but under ten times. V and J are TRBV12-3 or TRBV12-4 and TRBJ2-3, with unresolved D. V was pared by 9 bases and J by 3 bases, with 10 bases between. The CDR3 is 12 residues long. CDR3 DNA: TGTGCCAGTCATAACGGAACAGATACGCAGTATTTT. As protein: CASHNGTDTQYF.

This clonotype has only a few counts. The chain has TRBV4-1 and TRBJ2-3; weak D call: TRBD1 (6 bases). Germline-derived CDR1 and CDR2 are MGHRA and YSYEKL. The CDR3 runs 15 residues. V dropped 2 bases and J dropped 2 bases, with 11 bases sitting between them. In DNA, the CDR3 is TGCGCCAGCAGCCAAATTGGACAGTACACAGATACGCAGTATTTT. Its protein is CASSQIGQYTDTQYF.

For this clonotype: The junction differs from germline at one of its ends, possibly a read error. V and J are TRBV28 and TRBJ1-4, with 8 bases aligning to TRBD1. The CDR3 length is 14 residues. In germline, CDR1 is MDHEN, CDR2 SYDVKM. The CDR3 bases are TGTGCCAGCAGCGAGTTACAGGGGGAGGAAACACTGTTTTTT. This gives the protein CASSELQGEETLFF.

The chain combines TRBV27 with TRBJ2-7; weak D call: TRBD2 (5 bases). Trimming took 7 bases from V and 6 from J, leaving 16 bases between them. The CDR3 covers 13 residues. From germline, CDR1 is MNHEY and CDR2 SMNVEV (reference sequence). This CDR3 reads CASNRGPSAEQYF. CDR3 sequence (DNA): TGTGCCAGCAATCGCGGGCCCTCCGCCGAGCAGTACTTC.

This clonotype was counted between two and nine times. The V call is TRBV7-2, the J call TRBJ1-4; the D gene is possibly TRBD1 (5 bases). Germline CDR1 is SGHTA and CDR2 is FQGNSA. V was trimmed by 5 bases and J by 13 bases, leaving 14 bases between them. The CDR3 loop spans 12 amino acids. CDR3 sequence (DNA): TGTGCCAGCAGCCCTCAGGGTAGTAGACTGTTTTTT. This codes for CASSPQGSRLFF.

This clonotype was counted only a few times. The V gene is TRBV6-1, the J gene TRBJ1-2, with D maybe TRBD1 (5 bases). The V gene lost 1 base and the J gene lost 4 bases, with 13 bases spanning the gap. In germline, CDR1 is MNHNS, CDR2 SASEGT. This CDR3 comprises 15 residues. Here the CDR3 DNA reads TGTGCCAGCAGTGAAGGTTCGCAAGGGGCCTATGGCTACACCTTC. As protein: CASSEGSQGAYGYTF.

This rearrangement joins TRBV5-1 to TRBJ2-3; D may be TRBD1 or TRBD2 (5 bases each). CDR3 length equals 16 residues. Trimming took 4 bases from V and 4 from J, leaving 19 bases between them. Germline V gene data show CDR1 as SGHRS and CDR2 as YFSETQ. In nucleotides, the CDR3 is TGCGCCAGCAGCCTCTCAGGGACCTTGGACGCAGATACGCAGTATTTT. Translated, it gives CASSLSGTLDADTQYF.

This clonotype was observed a handful of times. This chain links TRBV18 with TRBJ2-7, with D perhaps assigned TRBD1 or TRBD2 (5 bases each). This CDR3 contains 15 residues. CDR1 and CDR2 (germline): KGHSH, LQKENI. The ends were cut back, 6 bases at V and 6 bases at J, with 21 bases in the middle. The CDR3 region has the DNA TGTGCCAGCTCTCAATCCGACGGGACCTTAGTCGAGCAGTACTTC. It specifies CASSQSDGTLVEQYF.

In this sample, this clonotype turned up a few times. The chain has TRBV6-6 and TRBJ1-1, with D possibly matching TRBD1 (6 bases). The V and J ends lost 6 bases and 5 bases respectively, with 16 bases between them. Germline CDR1 reads MNHNY; CDR2 reads SVGAGI (reference sequence). The CDR3 totals 14 residues. CDR3 sequence: CASRIRQEGTEAFF. As DNA, the CDR3 is TGTGCCAGCAGGATCAGACAGGAGGGAACTGAAGCTTTCTTT.

This clonotype was seen a single time. Its ends do not fully match the called genes, so a read error is possible. This chain uses TRBV20-1 with TRBJ2-6; possibly TRBD1 or TRBD2 for D (6 bases each). This CDR3 is built from 15 residues. Germline V gene lookup returns CDR1 DFQATT and CDR2 SNEGSKA (reference sequence). CDR3 in amino acids: CSADNPLWGADVLTF. The CDR3 region has the DNA TGCAGTGCCGATAACCCGCTCTGGGGGGCCGACGTCCTGACTTTC.